The following is a T cell receptor (beta chain) sequence with its context. Its antigen is as yet unknown. Hyperthyroidism in the patients, aged 18 to 65, was newly diagnosed and under 2 months in duration. This sample stems from a study of T cells in Graves' hyperthyroidism and ophthalmopathy. Using RNA transcripts as the source, TCR beta CDR3 regions were amplified. The primer set for the first-round RT-PCR of the TCR CDR3 was HTBI. TCRdb itself ran the multiplex PCR reads through MiXCR, one entry per CDR3 protein. The repertoire includes 300,000 to 350,000 distinct CDR3 sequences, approximately 14% of them detected once, and just under 25% sits in the top ten. Findings and caveats of the study: Ophthalmopathy was told apart from stable hyperthyroidism by a 13 V-J model. In validation, the model predicted ophthalmopathy. These predictions came a median roughly six months before onset.

Per germline, CDR1 LNHDA and CDR2 SQIVND (reference sequence). V was shortened by 11 bases and J by 6 bases, with 13 bases between the two germline ends. The CDR3 covers 12 residues. This clonotype originated in a woman aged 30 to 39 with Graves' hyperthyroidism. This chain joins TRBV19 and TRBJ2-2, with no clear D. Input material: blood. CDR3 nucleotides: TGTGCCTCGGGCGTCTTCCCCGGGGAGCTGTTTTTT. This sequence encodes CASGVFPGELFF.